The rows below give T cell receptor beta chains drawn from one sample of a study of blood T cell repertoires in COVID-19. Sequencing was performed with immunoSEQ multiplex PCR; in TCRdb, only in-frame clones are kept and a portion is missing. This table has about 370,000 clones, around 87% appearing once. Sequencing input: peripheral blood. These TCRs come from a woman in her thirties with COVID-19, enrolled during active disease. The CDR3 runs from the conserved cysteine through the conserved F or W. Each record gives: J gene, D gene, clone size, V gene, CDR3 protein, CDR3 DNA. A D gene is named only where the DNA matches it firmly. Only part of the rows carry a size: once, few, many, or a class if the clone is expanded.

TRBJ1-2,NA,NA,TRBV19,CASSISGLAYGYTF,TGTGCCAGTAGTATATCAGGGTTGGCCTATGGCTACACCTTC
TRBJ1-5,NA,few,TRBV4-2,CASSPGQPGSNQPQHF,TGTGCCAGCAGCCCAGGACAGCCTGGTAGCAATCAGCCCCAGCATTTT
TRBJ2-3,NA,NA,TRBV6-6,CASSPLMSGPTDTQYF,TGTGCCAGCAGCCCCTTGATGAGCGGGCCCACAGATACGCAGTATTTT
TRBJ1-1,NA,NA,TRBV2,CASRGLNTEAFF,TGTGCCAGCCGCGGCTTGAACACTGAAGCTTTCTTT
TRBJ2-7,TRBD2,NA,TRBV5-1,CASSTYSGTVEQYF,TGCGCCAGCAGCACCTATAGCGGGACGGTCGAGCAGTACTTC
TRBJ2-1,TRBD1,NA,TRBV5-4,CASTLIDRGSNEQFF,TGTGCCAGCACCCTAATAGACAGGGGAAGCAATGAGCAGTTCTTC
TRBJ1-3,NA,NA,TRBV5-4,CASSLGGFSGNTIYF,TGTGCCAGCAGCTTGGGAGGATTCTCTGGAAACACCATATATTTT
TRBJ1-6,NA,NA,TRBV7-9,CAGSGVGSPLHF,TGTGCCGGCTCAGGGGTGGGTTCACCCCTCCACTTT
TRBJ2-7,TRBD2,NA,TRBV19,CASSMGLAGSYEQYF,TGTGCCAGTAGTATGGGACTAGCGGGATCCTACGAGCAGTACTTC
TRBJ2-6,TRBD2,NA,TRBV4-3,CASSQALAGGLGANVLTF,TGCGCCAGCAGCCAAGCGTTAGCGGGAGGGTTAGGGGCCAACGTCCTGACTTTC
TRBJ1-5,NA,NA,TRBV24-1,CATTTGNQPQHF,TGTGCCACCACGACAGGCAATCAGCCCCAGCATTTT